This T cell receptor (beta chain) was recovered during a study of blood T cell repertoires in COVID-19. Study-wide background: Researchers got acute and convalescent COVID-19 samples from the United States, Italy and Spain. T cells, B-cell-depleted T cells, or PBMCs supplied cDNA or gDNA.

Only one count was recorded for this clone. Study processing details: Counts of nucleated cells, estimated from reference gene primer amplification, were obtained. The data were produced by immunoSEQ multiplex PCR, yet TCRdb's version contains in-frame clones alone and is incomplete. V and J calls and clone size are copied from that table; D and trimming were computed from the DNA. The table records some 220,000 clones, about four fifths of them present only once. Germline values: CDR1 SGHTA, CDR2 FQGNSA. The CDR3 runs 13 residues. Germline trimming cut 4 bases from V and 5 bases from J; bases unmatched to any gene: 3.

Sequencing used peripheral blood. This clonotype was sampled from a woman aged 25 to 39 who had recovered from COVID-19. The chain carries TRBV7-2 and TRBJ2-3, with 7 bases matching TRBD1. Here the CDR3 DNA reads TGTGCCAGCAGCTCCGGGACAGTAGATACGCAGTATTTT. It codes for CASSSGTVDTQYF.